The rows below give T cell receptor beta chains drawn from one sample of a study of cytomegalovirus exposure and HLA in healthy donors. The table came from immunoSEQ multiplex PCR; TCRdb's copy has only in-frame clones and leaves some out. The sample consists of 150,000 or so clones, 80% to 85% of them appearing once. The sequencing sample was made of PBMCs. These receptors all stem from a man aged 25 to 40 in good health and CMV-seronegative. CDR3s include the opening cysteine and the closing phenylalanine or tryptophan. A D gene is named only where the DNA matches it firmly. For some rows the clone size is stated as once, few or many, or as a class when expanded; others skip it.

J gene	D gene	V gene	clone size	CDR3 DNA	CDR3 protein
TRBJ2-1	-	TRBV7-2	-	TGTGCCAGCGGTAGCGGAATTTACAATGAGCAGTTCTTC	CASGSGIYNEQFF
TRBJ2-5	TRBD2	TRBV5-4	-	TGTGCCAGCAGCCTAGACGGGAGGGTGGAGACCCAGTACTTC	CASSLDGRVETQYF
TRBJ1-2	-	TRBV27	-	TGTGCCAGCAGCGCTTATTGGACAGAACCTATCTATGGCTACACCTTC	CASSAYWTEPIYGYTF
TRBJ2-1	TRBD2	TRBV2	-	TGTGCCACTCACAGCGGGGGGAATAACAATGAGCAGTTCTTC	CATHSGGNNNEQFF
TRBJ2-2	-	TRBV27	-	TGTGCCAGCAGGTTACAGTGGGGAGGTGGCGGGGAGCTGTTTTTT	CASRLQWGGGGELFF
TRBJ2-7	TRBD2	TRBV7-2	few	TGTGCCAGCAGCCGAGATAATAGCGGGGCGACCTACGAGCAGTACTTC	CASSRDNSGATYEQYF
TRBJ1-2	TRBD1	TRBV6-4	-	TGTGCCAGCAGTGACTCGTTTGGGGGGTTGACAGGGAGAGTCGGCTACACCTTC	CASSDSFGGLTGRVGYTF
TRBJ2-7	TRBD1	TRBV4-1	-	TGCGCCAGCAGCTCCCGACAGGGGTCCTACGAGCAGTACTTC	CASSSRQGSYEQYF
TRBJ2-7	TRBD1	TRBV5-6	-	TGTGCCAGCAGCTTAACCGGGACAGGGGGCTACGAGCAGTACTTC	CASSLTGTGGYEQYF
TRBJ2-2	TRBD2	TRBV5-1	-	TGCGCCAGCAGCTCCATCGTGGGAGGGAGCATGGCCGGGGAGCTGTTTTTT	CASSSIVGGSMAGELFF
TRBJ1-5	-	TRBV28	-	TGTGCCACCGGAGGTTTCCTCGTCAATCAGCCCCAGCATTTT	CATGGFLVNQPQHF
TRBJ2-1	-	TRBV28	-	TGTGCCAGCAGTTTATTACAGGGGAGCGGGGGTTTTGAGCAGTTCTTC	CASSLLQGSGGFEQFF
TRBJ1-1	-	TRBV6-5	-	TGTGCCAGCAGTTACCCCCCAGGGGCCCCGAACACTGAAGCTTTCTTT	CASSYPPGAPNTEAFF
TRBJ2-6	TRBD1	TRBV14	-	TGTGCCAGCAGCCAAGAATTTGGGACAGGGGGCTCATGGGGGGCCAACGTCCTGACTTTC	CASSQEFGTGGSWGANVLTF
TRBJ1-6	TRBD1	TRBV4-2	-	TGTGCCAGCAGCCAAGATACGGGACAGGGGCGATCACCCCTCCACTTT	CASSQDTGQGRSPLHF
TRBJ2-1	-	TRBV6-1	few	TGTGCCAGCAGTGCTATTGTAGCGTCTGTGGGCTCCTACAATGAGCAGTTCTTC	CASSAIVASVGSYNEQFF
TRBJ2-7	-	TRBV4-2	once	TGTGCCAGCAGCCAAGCCGTGTCTCTAGCCTACGAGCAGTACTTC	CASSQAVSLAYEQYF
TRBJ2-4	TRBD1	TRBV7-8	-	TGTGCCAGCAGCCCCGCGACAGGGAAAGCCAAAAACATTCAGTACTTC	CASSPATGKAKNIQYF
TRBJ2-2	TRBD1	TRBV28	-	TGTGCCAGCAGTTTAAGGCGAGGTGGGCAGGGGGTACAGGCCGGGGAGCTGTTTTTT	CASSLRRGGQGVQAGELFF
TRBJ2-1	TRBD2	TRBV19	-	TGTGCCAGTAGTCCAAAAGGGCGGGGGGGTCGTTCGGGAAACAATGAGCAGTTCTTC	CASSPKGRGGRSGNNEQFF
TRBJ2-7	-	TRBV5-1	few	TGCGCCAGCAGCTTGGATCCCTTACAGTACGAGCAGTACTTC	CASSLDPLQYEQYF
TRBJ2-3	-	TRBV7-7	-	TGTGCCAGCAGCCCCCGGGACTCCGATACGCAGTATTTT	CASSPRDSDTQYF
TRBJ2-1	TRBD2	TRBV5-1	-	TGCGCCAGCAGCTTAGGACTAGCCGCGAGCTCCTACAATGAGCAGTTCTTC	CASSLGLAASSYNEQFF
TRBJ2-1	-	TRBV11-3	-	TGTGCCAGCAGCTCAAGAACAGGGCGCAGCAACTACTACAATGAGCAGTTCTTC	CASSSRTGRSNYYNEQFF